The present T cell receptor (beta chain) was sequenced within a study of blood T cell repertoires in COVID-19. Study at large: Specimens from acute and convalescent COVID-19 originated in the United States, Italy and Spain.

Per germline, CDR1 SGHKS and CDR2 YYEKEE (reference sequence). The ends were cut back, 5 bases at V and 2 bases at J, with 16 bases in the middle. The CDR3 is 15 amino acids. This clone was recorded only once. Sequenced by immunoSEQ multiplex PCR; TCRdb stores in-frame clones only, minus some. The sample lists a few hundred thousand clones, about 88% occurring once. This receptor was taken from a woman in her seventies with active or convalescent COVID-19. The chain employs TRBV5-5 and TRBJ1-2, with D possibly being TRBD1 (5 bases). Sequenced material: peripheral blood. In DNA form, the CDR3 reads TGTGCCAGCAGGGCCGGAAGGGGAAACAACTATGGCTACACCTTC. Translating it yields CASRAGRGNNYGYTF.